Included here is one T cell receptor beta chain sequence, with context. A much bigger clone sits one base away, suggesting this may be a read error. The data derive from a study of T cell responses to AZD1222 COVID-19 vaccine. This CDR3 spans 14 amino acids. CDR1 and CDR2 (germline): LNHDA, SQIVND (reference sequence). Method: immunoSEQ multiplex PCR; TCRdb's copy keeps in-frame clones and lacks some. In the table there are some 96,000 clones, approximately 88% of which are singletons. The chain couples TRBV19 to TRBJ1-1; no definite D call. The sequenced sample was peripheral blood, obtained 28 days after the second AZD1222 dose. This TCR was recovered from an adult who received the AZD1222 COVID-19 vaccine. The CDR3 DNA sequence: TGTACCAGTAGCAGGAGGGAAATGAACACTGAAGCTTTCTTT. This gives the protein CTSSRREMNTEAFF.